A single sample gave rise to the 23 T cell receptor beta chains below, sequenced in a study of cytomegalovirus exposure and HLA in healthy donors listed by TCRdb under 2017. The library was built by means of the immunoSEQ multiplex PCR assay. For the multiplex PCR, a mixture combining 60 forward primers for TCR Vbeta segments and 13 reverse primers for TCR Jbeta segments was used. TCRdb took this table from immuneACCESS and kept in-frame rearrangements with V and J called. Such tables lack part of the clones; where checked against another copy, unresolved V genes explain under half of the gap, and the rest is unexplained. The table for this sample lists about 190,000 clones; about 69% of them were counted only once. 4.5% to 5.5% of the sample goes to the ten largest clones. Sequenced sample: PBMCs. These receptors came from a man aged 25 to 40 in good health and CMV-seropositive.

Points on this clone: This is likely a read error, given that the CDR3 carries no conserved phenylalanine or tryptophan at its end. Because the CDR3's place on the DNA is in doubt, the DNA is left out and the CDR3 is given as listed by TCRdb. The chain joins TRBV5-3 to TRBJ1-2; the table's D call, TRBD1, was not checked against the DNA. TRBV5-3 is marked as an open reading frame, function uncertain. The CDR3 totals 10 residues, both ends included. CDR3 loop: CARSPRTGPV.

The rearrangement links TRBV10-3 to TRBJ2-7, with D possibly matching TRBD2 (6 bases). The CDR3 has 12 residues. Germline V gene lookup returns CDR1 ENHRY and CDR2 SYGVKD. V dropped 4 bases and J dropped 2 bases, with 6 bases sitting between them. In nucleotides, the CDR3 is TGTGCCATCAGTGGGGGGGCCTACGAGCAGTACTTC. Translated: CAISGGAYEQYF.

The genes are TRBV19 and TRBJ2-7, with TRBD1 matching over 10 bases. After removal of 5 bases from V and 5 bases from J, the junction contained 9 bases not matched to a gene. CDR1 is LNHDA, CDR2 SQIVND, per germline (reference sequence). The CDR3 has 15 residues. CDR3 loop: CASSFRQGALDEQYF. The CDR3 region has the DNA TGTGCCAGTAGTTTTAGACAGGGGGCGCTTGACGAGCAGTACTTC.

The chain's CDR3 is CASSDRQGPLNSPLHF. CDR3 bases: TGTGCCAGCTCCGACCGACAGGGGCCTCTTAATTCACCCCTCCACTTT. The chain uses TRBV18 and TRBJ1-6; the match to TRBD1 covers 8 bases. Germline V gene sequence: CDR1 KGHSH, CDR2 LQKENI. The CDR3 consists of 16 residues. V lost 6 bases to trimming and J lost 6 bases; unmatched junction nucleotides: 10.

About this clone itself: This sample also contains other DNA sequences that code for the same CDR3. V is TRBV6-5 and J is TRBJ2-7, with D possibly matching TRBD2 (6 bases). The V end was cut by 0 bases, the J end by 0 bases, with 12 bases between. The CDR3 is made up of 16 amino acids. Looked up from germline, CDR1 is MNHEY and CDR2 is SVGAGI. In DNA, the CDR3 is TGTGCCAGCAGTTACTCCGGGGGAGGAAGCTCCTACGAGCAGTACTTC. Residues: CASSYSGGGSSYEQYF.

The V gene is TRBV7-2, the J gene TRBJ2-1; 8 bases agree with TRBD2. Per germline, CDR1 SGHTA and CDR2 FQGNSA. The length of the CDR3 is 16 residues. V lost 6 bases and J lost 2; bases outside the gene matches: 9. The CDR3 region is CASSSSSGGAYNEQFF. DNA of the CDR3: TGTGCCAGCAGTTCCTCCTCCGGGGGGGCCTACAATGAGCAGTTCTTC.

The chain employs TRBV18 and TRBJ1-2; 7 bases match TRBD1. CDR1 KGHSH and CDR2 LQKENI come from the germline V gene. Unmatched junction bases numbered 6, after V lost 3 bases and J lost 8 bases. The CDR3 runs 13 residues. CDR3 DNA sequence: TGTGCCAGCTCACCCGACAGGGTAATAGGCTACACCTTC. It encodes CASSPDRVIGYTF. The complete variable domain, with remaining parts taken from reference TRBV18 and TRBJ1-2, reads NAGVMQNPRHLVRRRGQEARLRCSPMKGHSHVYWYRQLPEEGLKFMVYLQKENIIDESGMPKERFSAEFPKEGPSILRIQQVVRGDSAAYFCASSPDRVIGYTFGSGTRLTVV.

The V gene is TRBV9, the J gene TRBJ2-5; 9 bases fit TRBD2. The CDR3 totals 14 residues. V was clipped by 6 bases and J by 2 bases; unmatched bases: 5. CDR1 and CDR2 from the germline V gene are SGDLS and YYNGEE. The chain's CDR3 is CASNLAGVQETQYF. DNA of the CDR3: TGTGCCAGCAACTTAGCGGGGGTACAAGAGACCCAGTACTTC.

The chain carries TRBV30 and TRBJ2-5; D uncertain. The CDR3 runs 17 residues. The V end lost 6 bases, the J end lost 5 bases, and 28 bases lay between the germline ends. Per the germline V gene, CDR1 is GTSNPN and CDR2 is SVGIG (reference sequence). CDR3 residues: CACQPPQGRGTLETQYF. In nucleotides, the CDR3 is TGTGCCTGCCAGCCCCCCCAAGGCAGAGGAACCCTGGAGACCCAGTACTTC.

The chain couples TRBV6-1 to TRBJ2-3; TRBD1 might be the D (5 bases). Trimming took off 0 bases at V and 1 base at J, with 5 bases between the two ends. Germline V CDR1 and CDR2: MNHNS, SASEGT. This CDR3 contains 14 residues. CDR3: CASSEAGGTDTQYF. For the CDR3, the DNA is TGTGCCAGCAGTGAAGCAGGGGGCACAGATACGCAGTATTTT.

The chain recombines TRBV29-1 with TRBJ1-1; the D gene is possibly TRBD1 (5 bases). The germline gives CDR1 SQVTM, CDR2 ANQGSEA. Trimming cost V 7 bases and J 7 bases, with 16 bases left between them. The CDR3 consists of 12 residues. The CDR3 here is CSGSQGTFEAFF. The CDR3 DNA follows: TGCAGCGGGTCCCAGGGCACCTTTGAAGCTTTCTTT.

The J gene is TRBJ2-6, the V gene TRBV15, with a weak D call TRBD2 (6 bases). V lost 3 bases and J lost 0, with 12 bases in between. CDR1 and CDR2 (germline): LNHNV, YYDKDF (reference sequence). This CDR3 region has 17 residues. CDR3 DNA: TGTGCCACCAGCAGGGAGGGACGGCTCTCTGGGGCCAACGTCCTGACTTTC. It is translated as CATSREGRLSGANVLTF.

This sequence joins TRBV2 and TRBJ2-3; tentatively, D is TRBD2 (5 bases). CDR3 length equals 13 residues. Between the trimmed V and J ends, which lost 8 bases and 2 bases, there was a span of 11 bases. Germline lookup yields CDR1 SNHLY and CDR2 FYNNEI. The CDR3 nucleotides read TGTGCCAGCTCCGGGGAATACACAGATACGCAGTATTTT. It yields the protein CASSGEYTDTQYF.

This chain uses TRBV7-2 with TRBJ1-2; 8 bases are a match to TRBD1. This CDR3 has 12 residues. Germline V gives CDR1 SGHTA, CDR2 FQGNSA. Germline trimming cut 5 bases from V and 8 bases from J; bases unmatched to any gene: 4. The CDR3 sequence is CASSQGQDGYTF. Written as DNA, the CDR3 is TGTGCCAGCAGCCAGGGACAGGACGGCTACACCTTC.

The chain joins TRBV7-8 to TRBJ1-4; D is possibly TRBD1 (5 bases). The CDR3 has 15 residues. Per germline, CDR1 SGHVS and CDR2 FQNEAQ. Between the trimmed V and J ends, which lost 1 base and 4 bases, there was a span of 10 bases. CDR3 in DNA: TGTGCCAGCAGCTTAGGACAGTCCTTTAATGAAAAACTGTTTTTT. Protein sequence: CASSLGQSFNEKLFF.

The rearrangement uses TRBV9 and TRBJ1-4; TRBD1 aligns across 11 bases. The junction had 4 bases not matched to a gene; V was cut back by 3 bases and J by 12 bases. CDR3 size: 13 residues. The germline gives CDR1 SGDLS, CDR2 YYNGEE. CDR3 residues: CASSGTGGKELFF. The CDR3 DNA follows: TGTGCCAGCAGCGGGACAGGGGGCAAGGAACTGTTTTTT.

The J gene is TRBJ1-2, the V gene TRBV6-1; 10 bases agree with TRBD1. J lost 7 bases, V lost 4 bases, and 6 bases had no gene match. The CDR3 covers 14 residues. CDR1 MNHNS and CDR2 SASEGT come from the germline V gene. CDR3 region: CASSGQGAPGGYTF. The CDR3 DNA follows: TGTGCCAGCAGTGGACAGGGGGCGCCGGGTGGCTACACCTTC.

This clone has more than one count but fewer than ten. The chain employs TRBV6-1 and TRBJ2-7; TRBD2 might be the D (5 bases). CDR3 size: 16 residues. V lost 2 bases and J lost 5, with 19 bases in between. Germline CDR1 reads MNHNS; CDR2 reads SASEGT. In DNA form, the CDR3 reads TGTGCCAGCAGTGAATCGGACGGGGATTCAGGCCACGAGCAGTACTTC. Translation: CASSESDGDSGHEQYF.

This chain connects TRBV2 to TRBJ2-1; a possible D gene is TRBD2 (5 bases). The CDR3 is made up of 14 amino acids. The germline V gene encodes CDR1 SNHLY and CDR2 FYNNEI. Trimming cost V 3 bases and J 9 bases, with 15 bases left between them. The CDR3 DNA sequence: TGTGCCAGCAGTGAGGGAGTCCCGGGTGGTGAGCAGTTCTTC. It encodes CASSEGVPGGEQFF.

This clone was observed a handful of times. The chain combines TRBV5-1 with TRBJ2-7; D perhaps matches TRBD1 (6 bases). Per germline, CDR1 SGHRS and CDR2 YFSETQ. Between the trimmed V and J ends, which lost 3 bases and 5 bases, there was a span of 12 bases. There are 13 residues in the CDR3. In nucleotides, the CDR3 is TGCGCCAGCAGCTGGACAGTGGTGGACGAGCAGTACTTC. Translated: CASSWTVVDEQYF.

The V call is TRBV7-9, the J call TRBJ1-1; unclear D gene. The germline V gene encodes CDR1 SEHNR and CDR2 FQNEAQ (reference sequence). CDR3 size: 12 residues. V lost 3 bases, J lost 2 bases, and 4 bases lay in between. CDR3 nucleotide sequence: TGTGCCAGCAGCTTTCAAAACACTGAAGCTTTCTTT. Translation gives CASSFQNTEAFF.

This chain links TRBV6-5 with TRBJ2-5; TRBD2 matches 10 bases. V shed 0 bases, J shed 4 bases, and the junction held 5 bases outside the gene matches. This CDR3 comprises 16 residues. Germline CDR1 and CDR2: MNHEY and SVGAGI. CDR3: CASSYSASGGTETQYF. The CDR3 bases are TGTGCCAGCAGTTACTCGGCTAGCGGGGGAACAGAGACCCAGTACTTC.

The chain uses TRBV6-1 and TRBJ2-1; 10 nucleotides line up with TRBD2. The V segment lost 7 bases and the J segment 10 bases; nucleotides outside the gene matches: 13. The CDR3 totals 15 residues. Per the germline V gene, CDR1 is MNHNS and CDR2 is SASEGT. CDR3 amino acids: CASTLGLAGADEQFF. Written as DNA, the CDR3 is TGTGCCAGCACCTTGGGGCTAGCGGGGGCCGACGAGCAGTTCTTC.